Sequencing of this T cell receptor beta chain was carried out in a study of spatial heterogeneity in lung cancer. This clonotype showed up just a few times. Unique molecular identifiers, one per molecule, were present on every TCR cDNA molecule. Each CDR3 protein gets one entry after TCRdb re-called the 5' RACE reads with MiXCR. The sample lists just under 95,000 distinct CDR3 sequences; more than 10% were seen once. As to time point: sample taken at primary tumor resection. Sequencing was performed on whole RNA extracted from tumor and nontumor lung tissue, or from frozen PBMC, and the material was left unsorted. V was clipped by 4 bases and J by 7 bases, with 19 bases between them. The germline V gene has CDR1 LGHDT and CDR2 YNNKEL (reference sequence). The CDR3 is made up of 15 amino acids.

Sequencing was performed on PBMCs, taken at surgery. The V gene is TRBV3-1, the J gene TRBJ2-5; D is perhaps TRBD2 (5 bases). This clonotype originated in a male donor with early-stage non-small cell lung cancer. The DNA of the CDR3 is TGTGCCAGCAGCCCTAGAAACAACCTCGAGGGGACCCAGTACTTC. Translation gives CASSPRNNLEGTQYF.